The 32 T cell receptor beta chains given below trace back to one sample, sequenced in a study of T-cell memory formation after mild COVID-19 (dated by TCRdb to the early 2020s). Library creation used 5' RACE. TCRdb records Illumina NovaSeq 6000 as the sequencer. TCRdb applied fastp at Q25 and MiXCR to the public reads, then kept only in-frame beta chains. Every CDR3 protein is listed once, alongside the most common genes and DNA of its rows. The sample table contains approximately 350,000 distinct CDR3 sequences; only one count was recorded for 25% to 30% of them. Approximately 15% of the sample comes from the top ten. Sample: PBMCs or a T cell subset sorted from them (not recorded which). Receptors were obtained from an adult woman who had mild COVID-19 (a few samples of this study predate the infection). The sample titles of this study are shuffled in the database, so cell type and time point are left out; the donor was told from shared clones.

This clonotype was observed a handful of times. V usage is TRBV7-2 and J usage is TRBJ1-5, with 7 bases that match TRBD1. The CDR3 has 13 residues. Germline V gene data show CDR1 as SGHTA and CDR2 as FQGNSA. With V trimmed by 0 bases and J by 8 bases, 1 base remained unmatched. CDR3 in amino acids: CASSLATGKPQHF. In DNA, the CDR3 is TGTGCCAGCAGCTTAGCGACAGGGAAGCCCCAGCATTTT.

This clonotype was found many times. V is TRBV12-3 or TRBV12-4 and J is TRBJ2-1; D remains ambiguous. With 0 bases removed from V and 7 bases from J, the gap between germline ends came to 13 bases. CDR3 length equals 15 residues. The CDR3 here is CASSLAALGSNEQFF. The CDR3 nucleotides are TGTGCCAGCAGTTTAGCGGCCCTGGGGTCTAATGAGCAGTTCTTC.

The chain uses TRBV12-3 or TRBV12-4 and TRBJ1-1; 9 bases align to TRBD1. V lost 1 base, J lost 4 bases, and 10 bases stayed unmatched. CDR3 length equals 17 residues. The DNA of the CDR3 is TGTGCCAGCAGTTTAGGGACACAGGGGGCTCGGGGCACTGAAGCTTTCTTT. The encoded protein is CASSLGTQGARGTEAFF.

The chain uses TRBV24-1 and TRBJ2-2; no definite D call. The V gene lost 2 bases and the J gene lost 3 bases, with 6 bases spanning the gap. Germline V gene lookup returns CDR1 KGHDR and CDR2 SFDVKD. The CDR3 runs to 14 residues. CDR3 coding DNA: TGTGCCACCAGTGATTATGGGTACACCGGGGAGCTGTTTTTT. Amino acids: CATSDYGYTGELFF.

The CDR3 sequence is CASAFGGSTDTQYF. The CDR3 nucleotides are TGCGCCAGCGCCTTTGGGGGTTCTACAGATACGCAGTATTTT. The chain joins TRBV5-1 to TRBJ2-3; tentatively, D is TRBD1 or TRBD2 (5 bases each). The CDR3 is 14 amino acids. Germline V lookup: CDR1 SGHRS, CDR2 YFSETQ. V was shortened by 7 bases and J by 3 bases, with 15 bases between the two germline ends.

DNA for the CDR3: TGCAGTGCTAGAGGCGGCAGGGATGAAAAACTGTTTTTT. Protein product: CSARGGRDEKLFF. V gene TRBV20-1 combines with J gene TRBJ1-4; D is perhaps TRBD1 (5 bases). Between the trimmed V and J ends, which lost 1 base and 6 bases, there was a span of 9 bases. In germline, CDR1 is DFQATT, CDR2 SNEGSKA (reference sequence). The CDR3 totals 13 residues.

The rearrangement links TRBV5-1 to TRBJ1-1; possible D gene TRBD1, 6 bases. V was cut by 4 bases and J by 5 bases, with 15 bases left in between. The CDR3 has 14 amino acids. CDR1 is SGHRS, CDR2 YFSETQ, per germline. CDR3 in amino acids: CASSQLQGGTEAFF. The CDR3, as DNA: TGCGCCAGCAGCCAGCTACAGGGTGGGACTGAAGCTTTCTTT.

The chain links TRBV12-3 or TRBV12-4 to TRBJ2-7; a weak D match, TRBD2 (6 bases). Trimming cost V 6 bases and J 3 bases, with 15 bases left between them. CDR3 length: 14 residues. CDR3 DNA sequence: TGTGCCAGCAGCCCCGGGACGGACTACTACGAGCAGTACTTC. Its translation is CASSPGTDYYEQYF.

Comments on this clonotype: Sequence at one end of the junction differs from germline and may be a read error. This chain uses TRBV15 with TRBJ1-5; a possible D gene is TRBD1 (5 bases). The CDR3 length is 16 residues. In germline, CDR1 is LNHNV, CDR2 YYDKDF (reference sequence). The CDR3, as DNA: TGTGTCACCAGCAGACCCGGGGGAGGAGGCAATCAGCCCCAGCATTTT. Protein: CVTSRPGGGGNQPQHF.

The chain couples TRBV19 to TRBJ2-7; D ambiguous. CDR3 length: 14 amino acids. V dropped 3 bases and J dropped 2 bases, with 11 bases sitting between them. The germline V gene has CDR1 LNHDA and CDR2 SQIVND (reference sequence). The CDR3 DNA follows: TGTGCCAGTAGTATCGGGCAGCAAGCCTACGAGCAGTACTTC. Protein sequence: CASSIGQQAYEQYF.

This clonotype was observed a few times. The chain links TRBV5-8 to TRBJ2-7; 8 bases map to TRBD1. CDR1 is SGHTS, CDR2 YDEGEE, per germline. V lost 8 bases and J lost 7; bases outside the gene matches: 17. This CDR3 has 15 amino acids. CDR3 DNA sequence: TGTGCCAGTTACCCAGGGGGCCCTCACCCTAGAGAGCAGTACTTC. This translates into CASYPGGPHPREQYF.

In this sample, this clonotype turned up a few times. The gene calls are TRBV29-1 and TRBJ2-7; tentatively, D is TRBD1 or TRBD2 (5 bases each). CDR3 length: 13 amino acids. The germline V gene encodes CDR1 SQVTM and CDR2 ANQGSEA. The germline V and J ends were trimmed by 5 bases and 0 bases, with 11 bases remaining between them. The CDR3 sequence is CSVPGRSSYEQYF. CDR3 bases: TGCAGCGTTCCGGGACGGAGCTCCTACGAGCAGTACTTC.

This clonotype has a count of ten or more. This chain joins TRBV6-5 and TRBJ1-1; no firm D call. This CDR3 has 13 amino acids. Trimming took 4 bases from V and 1 from J, leaving 7 bases between them. CDR1 is MNHEY and CDR2 is SVGAGI in the germline V gene. The CDR3 DNA follows: TGTGCCAGCAGTTTTTCATCGAACACTGAAGCTTTCTTT. Translated, it gives CASSFSSNTEAFF.

V usage is TRBV20-1 and J usage is TRBJ1-1, with D hard to call. CDR1 is DFQATT, CDR2 SNEGSKA, per germline (reference sequence). V was pared by 2 bases and J by 1 base, with 8 bases between. The CDR3 is 13 amino acids. CDR3 region: CSARRAGNTEAFF. The DNA for the CDR3 is TGCAGTGCTAGAAGGGCCGGGAACACTGAAGCTTTCTTT.

The gene calls are TRBV9 and TRBJ2-3; unclear D gene. The V and J ends lost 0 bases and 6 bases respectively, with 8 bases between them. Looked up from germline, CDR1 is SGDLS and CDR2 is YYNGEE. This CDR3 spans 13 amino acids. The CDR3 here is CASSVEVPDTQYF. The DNA of the CDR3 is TGTGCCAGCAGCGTAGAGGTTCCGGATACGCAGTATTTT.

The V gene is TRBV7-9, the J gene TRBJ2-1; TRBD1 might be the D (6 bases). CDR3 length: 16 amino acids. Trimming stripped 5 bases from V and 8 bases from J, with 22 bases between. Germline CDR1 is SEHNR and CDR2 is FQNEAQ (reference sequence). CDR3 nucleotides: TGTGCCAGCAGCGAACTAGGGACAACTAGTTTCCATGAGCAGTTCTTC. Protein: CASSELGTTSFHEQFF.

This clonotype appeared a few times. As DNA, the CDR3 is TGTGCCAGCAGCGTATCGGGGGCAGGGTACCCCTACGAGCAGTACTTC. Its translation: CASSVSGAGYPYEQYF. The chain employs TRBV9 and TRBJ2-7, with D possibly being TRBD1 or TRBD2 (6 bases each). CDR1 and CDR2 (germline): SGDLS, YYNGEE. This CDR3 region has 16 residues. V gave up 1 base and J gave up 2 bases, with 16 bases separating them.

J is TRBJ2-5 and V is TRBV5-1, with D perhaps matching TRBD2 (6 bases). Trimming took 2 bases from V and 0 from J, leaving 8 bases between them. CDR3 size: 14 residues. Germline CDR1 reads SGHRS; CDR2 reads YFSETQ. The CDR3 DNA is TGCGCCAGCAGCTTTCGGGAGTACCAAGAGACCCAGTACTTC. This translates into CASSFREYQETQYF.

V usage is TRBV5-1 and J usage is TRBJ1-5; a weak D match, TRBD1 (6 bases). V was shortened by 0 bases and J by 5 bases, with 9 bases between the two germline ends. The germline V gene has CDR1 SGHRS and CDR2 YFSETQ. The CDR3 has 14 residues. CDR3 region: CASSLGTADQPQHF. The CDR3 bases are TGCGCCAGCAGCTTGGGGACAGCCGATCAGCCCCAGCATTTT.

The chain combines TRBV5-1 with TRBJ2-1, with TRBD2 matching over 11 bases. V shed 2 bases, J shed 0 bases, and the junction held 4 bases outside the gene matches. Germline CDR1 is SGHRS and CDR2 is YFSETQ. The CDR3 totals 17 residues. The CDR3 nucleotides read TGCGCCAGCAGCTTTTTAGCGGGGGGGCACTCCTACAATGAGCAGTTCTTC. This translates into CASSFLAGGHSYNEQFF.

J is TRBJ1-4 and V is TRBV7-2; D unclear. The CDR3 loop spans 12 amino acids. V lost 5 bases and J lost 7, with 8 bases in between. In germline, CDR1 is SGHTA, CDR2 FQGNSA. DNA of the CDR3: TGTGCCAGCAGCCCTCCAGGTGAAAAACTGTTTTTT. Protein sequence: CASSPPGEKLFF.

This clonotype was detected only once. The chain is built from TRBV7-2 and TRBJ2-7, with 9 bases matching TRBD1. Germline V lookup: CDR1 SGHTA, CDR2 FQGNSA. The CDR3 spans 13 residues. J gave up 2 bases and V 7 bases, and 3 bases lay outside the gene matches. The CDR3 region has the DNA TGTGCCAGCAAATACAGGGGGCCCTACGAGCAGTACTTC. It specifies CASKYRGPYEQYF.

The sample holds a few counts of this clonotype. The genes are TRBV25-1 and TRBJ1-4, with D unresolved. The germline V gene has CDR1 MGHDK and CDR2 SYGVNS. The CDR3 contains 16 residues. Trimming shortened V by 2 bases and J by 5 bases, and 15 bases separated the two germline ends. The CDR3 DNA sequence: TGTGCCAGCAGTGAAGTATTCGGCGTAAGAAATGAAAAACTGTTTTTT. Protein product: CASSEVFGVRNEKLFF.

The sample holds a few counts of this clonotype. The chain joins TRBV5-1 to TRBJ2-5; the D is unclear. The length of the CDR3 is 13 residues. V was cut by 4 bases and J by 3 bases, with 10 bases left in between. Germline CDR1 and CDR2: SGHRS and YFSETQ. The CDR3 region has the DNA TGCGCCAGCAGCCTAACTCCGGAAGAGACCCAGTACTTC. Translated: CASSLTPEETQYF.

V and J are TRBV20-1 and TRBJ2-3; TRBD2 matches at 7 bases. The CDR3 covers 13 residues. Germline V CDR1 and CDR2: DFQATT, SNEGSKA (reference sequence). The junction had 4 bases not matched to a gene; V was cut back by 5 bases and J by 2 bases. CDR3 in amino acids: CSAPGTTTDTQYF. For the CDR3, the DNA is TGCAGTGCTCCCGGGACTACCACAGATACGCAGTATTTT.

This clonotype was recorded a few times. J is TRBJ2-1 and V is TRBV24-1; 12 bases align to TRBD2. From germline, CDR1 is KGHDR and CDR2 SFDVKD. V shed 3 bases, J shed 4 bases, and the junction held 6 bases outside the gene matches. CDR3 length equals 17 residues. CDR3 residues: CATSDPLGTSGYNEQFF. The CDR3 region has the DNA TGTGCCACCAGTGATCCCCTCGGGACTAGCGGGTACAATGAGCAGTTCTTC.

Only a few counts were recorded for this clonotype. V usage is TRBV13 and J usage is TRBJ2-1, with 7 bases that match TRBD2. The CDR3 extends over 14 amino acids. The ends lost 7 bases at V and 5 bases at J; junction bases unmatched: 8. The germline V gene has CDR1 PRHDT and CDR2 FYEKMQ (reference sequence). CDR3 nucleotide sequence: TGTGCCAGCACCTCAAGGCTAGCGGACAATGAGCAGTTCTTC. Its translation is CASTSRLADNEQFF.

This clonotype occurred a few times. The J gene is TRBJ1-2, the V gene TRBV24-1; D remains ambiguous. CDR1 is KGHDR and CDR2 is SFDVKD in the germline V gene. The ends were cut back, 2 bases at V and 3 bases at J, with 9 bases in the middle. The CDR3 has 14 amino acids. For the CDR3, the DNA is TGTGCCACCAGTGATTCCAGGACGGACTATGGCTACACCTTC. Amino acid sequence: CATSDSRTDYGYTF.

The chain joins TRBV4-1 to TRBJ2-2; weak D call: TRBD2 (5 bases). Germline V gene lookup returns CDR1 MGHRA and CDR2 YSYEKL. CDR3 length: 16 amino acids. With 1 base removed from V and 5 bases from J, the gap between germline ends came to 14 bases. The DNA of the CDR3 is TGCGCCAGCAGCCAAGTGCTTCGCCGCGGGACCGGGGAGCTGTTTTTT. Translating it yields CASSQVLRRGTGELFF.

This rearrangement joins TRBV5-1 to TRBJ2-5; tentatively, D is TRBD1 (6 bases). V was cut by 1 base and J by 2 bases, with 12 bases left in between. The CDR3 is 15 residues long. Germline V gene lookup returns CDR1 SGHRS and CDR2 YFSETQ. The DNA for the CDR3 is TGCGCCAGCAGCTTGACAGGGCAAATACAAGAGACCCAGTACTTC. It translates to CASSLTGQIQETQYF.

V usage is TRBV9 and J usage is TRBJ1-2; 7 nucleotides align to TRBD1. Germline V gene sequence: CDR1 SGDLS, CDR2 YYNGEE. The CDR3 totals 14 residues. The trim removed 4 bases at V and 5 bases at J, leaving 8 bases unmatched. CDR3 amino acids: CASSLEGQTYGYTF. CDR3 nucleotides: TGTGCCAGCAGCCTGGAGGGACAGACTTATGGCTACACCTTC.

This clonotype was seen more than once but under ten times. V is TRBV30 and J is TRBJ2-7; a weak D match, TRBD2 (6 bases). CDR3 size: 11 residues. The V and J ends lost 0 bases and 13 bases respectively, with 13 bases between them. Germline assignment: CDR1 GTSNPN and CDR2 SVGIG (reference sequence). Written as DNA, the CDR3 is TGTGCCTGGAGTGTTGGGGCTAGCGACTACTTC. Amino acids: CAWSVGASDYF.